These T cell receptor beta chains were read from a single sample in a study of T-cell reconstitution after alpha-beta-depleted transplantation in children. TCRdb reprocessed the PCR reads with MiXCR, giving one entry per CDR3 protein. The table records just over 350,000 distinct CDR3 sequences, about 14% of them present only once. Here the sequenced sample was PBMCs, taken from the stem cell graft. The receptors originated from a human donor who donated a stem cell graft to a child with Fanconi anemia. CDR3s include the opening cysteine and the closing phenylalanine or tryptophan.

V gene	J gene	CDR3 protein
TRBV18	TRBJ2-2	CASSPLRQTNTGELFF
TRBV12-3/TRBV12-4	TRBJ1-1	CASSLATGTILEAFF
TRBV7-9	TRBJ2-3	CASSPILGGTDTQYF
TRBV7-9	TRBJ2-7	CASSLEAGFNYEQYF
TRBV5-5	TRBJ1-6	CASSLMGQGMVGPLHF
TRBV7-9	TRBJ1-4	CASSLEGQPNEKLFF
TRBV3-1	TRBJ2-5	CASSRGGTEETQYF
TRBV5-1	TRBJ1-1	CATGTQPNTEAFF
TRBV15	TRBJ1-5	CATSRARGLDNQPQHF
TRBV7-2	TRBJ2-7	CASSLGPFSYEQYF
TRBV29-1	TRBJ1-1	CSVVLTELGLRAFF
TRBV7-8	TRBJ2-2	CASSLAGVSNTGELFF
TRBV29-1	TRBJ2-2	CSVEPENTGELFF
TRBV12-3/TRBV12-4	TRBJ1-1	CASSFSIRARRSEAFF
TRBV10-3	TRBJ1-6	CAIRAYNSPLHF
TRBV10-3	TRBJ2-6	CAISESGAGANVLTF
TRBV29-1	TRBJ2-2	CSVEGQAGELFF
TRBV11-2	TRBJ2-1	CASSLGAPQYNEQFF
TRBV7-9	TRBJ1-3	CASSRLGNTIYF
TRBV5-1	TRBJ2-1	CASSDRTGNNEQFF
TRBV29-1	TRBJ2-5	CSAKRSVEAQETQYF
TRBV28	TRBJ2-5	CASSRAGGHQETQYF
TRBV4-3	TRBJ1-3	CASSQDLPDGNTIYF
TRBV3-1	TRBJ2-1	CATSHPGDFGNEQFF
TRBV4-3	TRBJ1-1	CASSQDQMGFMNTEAFF
TRBV4-1	TRBJ2-3	CASSQDLEQYF
TRBV29-1	TRBJ2-5	CSVEDARLQETQYF
TRBV18	TRBJ1-1	CASSPRGQGAIGTEAFF
TRBV9	TRBJ2-7	CASSSGRQGSEQYF
TRBV4-2	TRBJ2-1	CASSPIAGASSYNEQFF
TRBV6-5	TRBJ2-1	CASSYSFSSRPYNEQFF
TRBV5-5	TRBJ1-1	CASSLSPGGWGRSTEAFF
TRBV7-2	TRBJ1-3	CASSLKQGGNTIYF
TRBV6-1	TRBJ1-6	CASRAGTPVHF
TRBV27	TRBJ1-2	CASSFLQGDLYGYTF
TRBV6-1	TRBJ2-1	CASIPGAGGAGYNEQFF
TRBV20-1	TRBJ1-2	CSATRGAADYGYTF
TRBV11-2	TRBJ2-5	CASSQAGRRTQYF
TRBV28	TRBJ2-2	CASSNPNTGELFF
TRBV18	TRBJ1-1	CASSPPSGAWNTEAFF
TRBV16	TRBJ2-1	CASSRLATSVSSNEQFF
TRBV12-3/TRBV12-4	TRBJ1-5	CASSETMEGQPQHF
TRBV10-3	TRBJ2-7	CAIGRRLGEQYF
TRBV2	TRBJ2-5	CASSSDAGGQETQYF
TRBV3-1	TRBJ1-1	CASSQEWGLNTEAFF
TRBV11-3	TRBJ2-1	CASSLNAYSSEQFF
TRBV5-1	TRBJ2-5	CASAWGGETQYF
TRBV20-1	TRBJ1-1	CSAAGQGALRTEAFF
TRBV7-8	TRBJ2-1	CASSVSGGRYNEQFF
TRBV18	TRBJ2-1	CASSPLGTGLSYNEQFF
TRBV3-1	TRBJ1-4	CASSQGMGTGLFF
TRBV27	TRBJ2-1	CASSKGQVSSYNEQFF
TRBV18	TRBJ1-3	CASSPPTGNTIYF
TRBV14	TRBJ2-1	CASSQSMRNEQFF